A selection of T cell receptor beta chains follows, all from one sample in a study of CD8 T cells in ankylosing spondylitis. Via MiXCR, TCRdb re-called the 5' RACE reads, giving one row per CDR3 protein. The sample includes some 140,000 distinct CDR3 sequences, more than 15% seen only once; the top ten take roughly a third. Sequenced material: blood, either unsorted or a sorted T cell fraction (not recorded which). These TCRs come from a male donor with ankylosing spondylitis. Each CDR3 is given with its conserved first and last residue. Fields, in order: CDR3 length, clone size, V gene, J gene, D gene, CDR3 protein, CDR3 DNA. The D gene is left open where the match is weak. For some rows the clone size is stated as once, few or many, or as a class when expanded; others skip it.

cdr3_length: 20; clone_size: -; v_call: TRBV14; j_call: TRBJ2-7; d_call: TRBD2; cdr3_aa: CASSQDQWTSGPLRSYEQYF; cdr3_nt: TGTGCCAGCAGCCAAGATCAATGGACTAGCGGACCCCTCCGCTCCTACGAGCAGTACTTC
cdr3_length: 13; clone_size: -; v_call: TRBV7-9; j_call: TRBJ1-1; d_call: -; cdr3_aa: CASSLEDRLEAFF; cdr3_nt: TGTGCCAGCAGCTTAGAAGATAGGCTTGAAGCTTTCTTT
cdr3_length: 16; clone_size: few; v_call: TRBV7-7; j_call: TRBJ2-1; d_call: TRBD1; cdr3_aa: CASSLNGQGTYNEQFF; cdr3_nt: TGTGCCAGCAGCTTAAACGGACAGGGAACCTACAATGAGCAGTTCTTC
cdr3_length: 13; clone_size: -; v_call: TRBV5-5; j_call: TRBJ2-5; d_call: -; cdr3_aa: CASSLEKVETQYF; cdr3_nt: TGTGCCAGCAGCTTGGAGAAAGTAGAGACCCAGTACTTC
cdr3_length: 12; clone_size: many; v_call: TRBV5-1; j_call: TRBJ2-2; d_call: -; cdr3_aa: CASSSGAGELFF; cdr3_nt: TGCGCCAGCAGCTCGGGAGCTGGGGAGCTGTTTTTT
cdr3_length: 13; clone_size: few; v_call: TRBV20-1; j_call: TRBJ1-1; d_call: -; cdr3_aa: CSAHHTEAGEAFF; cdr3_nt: TGCAGTGCGCACCATACTGAGGCCGGCGAAGCTTTCTTT
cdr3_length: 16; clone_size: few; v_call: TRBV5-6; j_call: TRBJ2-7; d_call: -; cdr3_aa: CASSYNMRTASYEQYF; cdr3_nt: TGTGCCAGCAGCTACAATATGAGGACAGCTTCCTACGAGCAGTACTTC
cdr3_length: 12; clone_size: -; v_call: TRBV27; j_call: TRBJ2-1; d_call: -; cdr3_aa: CASSSYGREQFF; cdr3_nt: TGTGCCAGCAGTTCCTATGGTCGTGAGCAGTTCTTC
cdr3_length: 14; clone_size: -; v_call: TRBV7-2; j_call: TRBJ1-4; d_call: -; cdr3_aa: CASSLRVPNEKLFF; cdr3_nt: TGTGCCAGCAGCTTACGGGTCCCCAATGAAAAACTGTTTTTT
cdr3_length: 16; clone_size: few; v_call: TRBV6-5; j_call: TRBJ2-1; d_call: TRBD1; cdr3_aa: CASSYSLGTGPNEQFF; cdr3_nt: TGTGCCAGCAGTTACTCACTCGGGACAGGGCCCAATGAGCAGTTCTTC
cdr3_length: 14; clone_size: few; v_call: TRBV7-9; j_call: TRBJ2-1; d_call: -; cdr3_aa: CASSGESSYNEQFF; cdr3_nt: TGTGCCAGCTCGGGCGAGAGCTCCTACAATGAGCAGTTCTTC
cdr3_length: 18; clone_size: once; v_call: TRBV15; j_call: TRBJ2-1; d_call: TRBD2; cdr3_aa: CATSSGPLAGGANNEQFF; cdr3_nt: TGTGCCACCAGCAGTGGGCCCCTAGCGGGAGGTGCGAACAATGAGCAGTTCTTC
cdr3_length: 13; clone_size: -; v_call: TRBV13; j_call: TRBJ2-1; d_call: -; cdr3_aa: CASSIRDHNEQFF; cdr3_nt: TGTGCCAGCAGTATCCGGGACCACAATGAGCAGTTCTTC
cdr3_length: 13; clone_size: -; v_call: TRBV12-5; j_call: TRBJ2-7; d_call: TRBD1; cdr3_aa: CASTRTGVIEQYF; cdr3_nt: TGTGCTAGCACTCGGACAGGGGTGATCGAGCAGTACTTC
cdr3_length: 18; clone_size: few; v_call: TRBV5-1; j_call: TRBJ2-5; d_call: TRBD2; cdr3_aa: CASSPGTSGRRTQETQYF; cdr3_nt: TGCGCCAGCAGCCCCGGGACTAGCGGGAGAAGAACCCAAGAGACCCAGTACTTC
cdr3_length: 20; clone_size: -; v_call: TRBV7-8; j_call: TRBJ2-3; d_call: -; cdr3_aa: CASSPTRGNRGRFGTDTQYF; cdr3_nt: TGTGCCAGCAGCCCGACTAGGGGGAACAGGGGAAGATTTGGCACAGATACGCAGTATTTT
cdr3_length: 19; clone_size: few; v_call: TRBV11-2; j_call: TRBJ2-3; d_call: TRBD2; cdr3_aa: CASSFPSVSGGHRRDTQYF; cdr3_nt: TGTGCCAGCAGCTTTCCTTCCGTATCGGGAGGGCATCGTAGAGATACGCAGTATTTT
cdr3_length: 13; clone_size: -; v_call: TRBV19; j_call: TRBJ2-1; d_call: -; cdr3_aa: CASRIPSGDEQFF; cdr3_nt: TGTGCCAGTAGGATTCCCTCGGGGGATGAGCAGTTCTTC
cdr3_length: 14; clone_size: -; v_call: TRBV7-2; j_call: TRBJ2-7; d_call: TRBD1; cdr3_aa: CASSLAGSGGEQYF; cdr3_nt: TGTGCCAGCAGCTTAGCTGGGTCAGGGGGCGAGCAGTACTTC
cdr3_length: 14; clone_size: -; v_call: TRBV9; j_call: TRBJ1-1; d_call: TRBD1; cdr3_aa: CASSSTGQGLEAFF; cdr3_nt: TGTGCCAGCAGCTCGACGGGACAGGGACTCGAAGCTTTCTTT
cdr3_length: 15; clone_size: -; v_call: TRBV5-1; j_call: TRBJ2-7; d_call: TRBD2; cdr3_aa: CASSLETSASYEQYF; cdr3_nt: TGCGCCAGCAGCTTGGAGACTAGCGCTTCATACGAGCAGTACTTC
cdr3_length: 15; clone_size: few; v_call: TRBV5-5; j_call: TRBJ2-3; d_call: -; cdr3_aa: CASSLEGVWRVTQYF; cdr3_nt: TGTGCCAGCAGCTTGGAGGGAGTCTGGAGGGTTACGCAGTATTTT
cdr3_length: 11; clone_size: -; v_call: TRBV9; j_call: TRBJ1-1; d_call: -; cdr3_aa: CASSVGPERFF; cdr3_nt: TGTGCCAGCAGCGTAGGCCCCGAAAGGTTCTTT
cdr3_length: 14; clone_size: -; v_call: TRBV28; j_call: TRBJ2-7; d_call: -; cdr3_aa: CASTRTGLSYEQYF; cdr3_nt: TGTGCCAGCACCAGAACAGGACTCTCCTACGAGCAGTACTTC
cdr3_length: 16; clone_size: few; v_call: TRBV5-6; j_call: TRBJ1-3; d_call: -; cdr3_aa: CASSLQRLLSGNTIYF; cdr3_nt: TGTGCCAGCAGCTTGCAGAGGCTGCTCTCCGGAAACACCATATATTTT
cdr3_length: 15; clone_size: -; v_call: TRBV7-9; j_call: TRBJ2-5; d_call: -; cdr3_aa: CASSPDRNPGETQYF; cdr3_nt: TGTGCCAGCAGCCCAGACAGGAACCCGGGGGAGACCCAGTACTTC
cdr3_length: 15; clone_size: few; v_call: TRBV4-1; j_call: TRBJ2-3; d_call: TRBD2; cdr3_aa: CASSQEGGRADTQYF; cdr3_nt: TGCGCCAGCAGCCAAGAGGGCGGGAGGGCAGATACGCAGTATTTT
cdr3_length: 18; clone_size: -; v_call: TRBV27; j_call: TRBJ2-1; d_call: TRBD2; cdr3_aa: CASSPIAGRENPYNEQFF; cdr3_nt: TGTGCCAGCAGTCCCATAGCTGGGCGGGAGAACCCCTACAATGAGCAGTTCTTC
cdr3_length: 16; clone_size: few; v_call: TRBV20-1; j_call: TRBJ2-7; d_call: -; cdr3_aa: CSVRELGGPSSYEQYF; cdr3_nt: TGCAGTGTCCGCGAGCTTGGGGGGCCGAGCTCCTACGAGCAGTACTTC
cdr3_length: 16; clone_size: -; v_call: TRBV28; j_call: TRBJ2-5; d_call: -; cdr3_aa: CASSSLASGGGETQYF; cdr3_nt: TGTGCCAGCAGTTCCCTGGCTAGCGGAGGGGGAGAGACCCAGTACTTC
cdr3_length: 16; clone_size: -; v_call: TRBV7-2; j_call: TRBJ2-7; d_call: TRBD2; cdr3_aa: CASSLSASGISYEQYF; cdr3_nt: TGTGCCAGCAGCTTATCGGCTAGCGGGATCTCCTACGAGCAGTACTTC
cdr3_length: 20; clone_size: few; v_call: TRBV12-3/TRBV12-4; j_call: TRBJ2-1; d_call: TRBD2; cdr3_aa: CASSLGGLAGGGGEFNEQFF; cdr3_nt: TGTGCCAGCAGTTTAGGGGGACTAGCGGGAGGCGGGGGGGAATTCAATGAGCAGTTCTTC
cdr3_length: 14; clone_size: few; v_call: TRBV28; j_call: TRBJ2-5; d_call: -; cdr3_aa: CASGRWSGQETQYF; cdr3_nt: TGTGCCAGCGGAAGATGGTCGGGACAAGAGACCCAGTACTTC
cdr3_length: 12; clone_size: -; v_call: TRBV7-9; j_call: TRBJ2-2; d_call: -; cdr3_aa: CASTMGAGELFF; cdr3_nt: TGTGCCAGCACCATGGGCGCCGGGGAGCTGTTTTTT
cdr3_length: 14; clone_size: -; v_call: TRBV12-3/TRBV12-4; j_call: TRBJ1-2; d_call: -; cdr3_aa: CASSVGGALAAYTF; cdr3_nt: TGTGCCAGCAGCGTGGGGGGGGCCTTGGCTGCCTACACCTTC
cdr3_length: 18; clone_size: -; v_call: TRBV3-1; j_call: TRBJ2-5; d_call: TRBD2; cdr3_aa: CASSLWTSGRAGEETQYF; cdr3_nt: TGTGCCAGCAGCCTATGGACTAGCGGGAGGGCCGGGGAAGAGACCCAGTACTTC
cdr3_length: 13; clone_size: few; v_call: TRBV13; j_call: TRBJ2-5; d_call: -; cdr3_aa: CASSRRGVETQYF; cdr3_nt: TGTGCCAGCAGCCGCAGAGGGGTTGAGACCCAGTACTTC
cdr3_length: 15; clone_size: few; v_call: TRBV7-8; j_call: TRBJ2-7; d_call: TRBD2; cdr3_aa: CASSFWTSGPYEQYF; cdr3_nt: TGTGCCAGCAGCTTTTGGACTAGCGGTCCCTACGAGCAGTACTTC
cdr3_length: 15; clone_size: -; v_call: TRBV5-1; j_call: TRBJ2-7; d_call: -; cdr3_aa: CASSWGTGSSYEQYF; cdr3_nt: TGCGCCAGCAGCTGGGGGACGGGAAGCTCCTACGAGCAGTACTTC
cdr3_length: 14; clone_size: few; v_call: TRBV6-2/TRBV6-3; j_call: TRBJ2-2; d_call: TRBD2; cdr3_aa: CASRLAPNTGELFF; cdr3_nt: TGTGCCAGCAGACTAGCGCCGAACACCGGGGAGCTGTTTTTT
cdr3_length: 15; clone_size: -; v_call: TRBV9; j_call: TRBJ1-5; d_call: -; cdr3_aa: CASSAAGLPTNPQHF; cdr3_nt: TGTGCCAGCAGCGCGGCCGGACTTCCGACGAATCCCCAGCATTTT
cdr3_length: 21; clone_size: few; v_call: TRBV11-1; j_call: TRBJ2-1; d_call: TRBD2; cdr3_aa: CASSFDLETSEVYGSYNEQFF; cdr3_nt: TGTGCCAGCAGCTTCGATTTGGAGACTAGCGAAGTGTACGGCTCCTACAATGAGCAGTTCTTC